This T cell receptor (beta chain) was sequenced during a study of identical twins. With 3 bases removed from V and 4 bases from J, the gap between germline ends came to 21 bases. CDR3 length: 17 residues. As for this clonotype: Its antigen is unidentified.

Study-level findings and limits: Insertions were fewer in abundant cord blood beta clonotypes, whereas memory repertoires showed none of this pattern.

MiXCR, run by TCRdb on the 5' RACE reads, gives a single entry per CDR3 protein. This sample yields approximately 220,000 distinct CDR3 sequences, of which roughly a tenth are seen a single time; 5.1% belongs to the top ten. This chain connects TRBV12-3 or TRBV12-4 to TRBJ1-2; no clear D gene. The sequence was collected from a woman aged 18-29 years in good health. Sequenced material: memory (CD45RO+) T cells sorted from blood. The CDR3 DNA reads TGTGCCAGCAGTTTCATCTTGGGCGAAAGTACTCTCTATGGCTACACCTTC. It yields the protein CASSFILGESTLYGYTF.